This TCR beta chain was recorded in a study of ipilimumab plus nivolumab after autologous stem cell transplantation. As for the study in general: The myeloma group: high-risk transplant-naive, or relapse within 3 years after first autologous transplant.

Study findings and constraints: Authors suggest TCR repertoire, Treg phenotype and gut microbiota support further study.

TCRdb's table, derived via immunoSEQ multiplex PCR, lists solely in-frame clones and lacks some. The sample has tens of thousands of clones; approximately 90% are singletons. Only one count was recorded for this clone. Its antigen is unknown. The CDR3 is made up of 14 amino acids. The ends were cut back, 7 bases at V and 2 bases at J, with 12 bases in the middle. Germline CDR1 and CDR2: LNHDA and SQIVND (reference sequence). Patients got ipilimumab 1 mg/kg beginning 14 to 28 days post-transplant. This clonotype was obtained from a male donor with multiple myeloma. The source material was PBMCs, sampled in a trial of ipilimumab plus nivolumab as post-transplant consolidation. The V gene is TRBV19, the J gene TRBJ1-5; D gene unclear. In DNA, the CDR3 is TGTGCCAGTAATAGGGTAATGGGCAATCAGCCCCAGCATTTT. Its translation is CASNRVMGNQPQHF. Complete variable domain (other parts from reference TRBV19 and TRBJ1-5): DGGITQSPKYLFRKEGQNVTLSCEQNLNHDAMYWYRQDPGQGLRLIYYSQIVNDFQKGDIAEGYSVSREKKESFPLTVTSAQKNPTAFYLCASNRVMGNQPQHFGDGTRLSIL.